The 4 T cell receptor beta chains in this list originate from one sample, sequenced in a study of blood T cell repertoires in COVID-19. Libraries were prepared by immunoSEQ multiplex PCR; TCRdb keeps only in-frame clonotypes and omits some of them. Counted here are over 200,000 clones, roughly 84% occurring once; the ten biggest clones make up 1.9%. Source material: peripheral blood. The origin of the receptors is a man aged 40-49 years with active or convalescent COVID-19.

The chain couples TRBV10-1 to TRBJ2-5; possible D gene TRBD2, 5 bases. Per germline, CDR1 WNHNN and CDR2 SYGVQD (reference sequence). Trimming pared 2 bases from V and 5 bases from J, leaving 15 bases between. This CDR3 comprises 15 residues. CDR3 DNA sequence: TGCGCCAGCAGTGAGACGGCCGGGGAGTGGGAGACCCAGTACTTC. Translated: CASSETAGEWETQYF.

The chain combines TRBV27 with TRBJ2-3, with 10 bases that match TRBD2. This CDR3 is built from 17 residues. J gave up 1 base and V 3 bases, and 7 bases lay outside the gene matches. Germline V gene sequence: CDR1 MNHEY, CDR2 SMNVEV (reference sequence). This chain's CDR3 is CASSFLTSGSRTDTQYF. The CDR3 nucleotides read TGTGCCAGCAGTTTCCTGACTAGCGGGTCTCGCACAGATACGCAGTATTTT.

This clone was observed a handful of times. CDR3 region: CASTGGTYNSPLHF. The CDR3 DNA reads as TGTGCCAGTACAGGGGGCACCTATAATTCACCCCTCCACTTT. The chain employs TRBV19 and TRBJ1-6, with 8 bases that match TRBD1. Trimming removed 7 bases from V and 2 bases from J; junction bases left unmatched: 1. CDR3 length equals 14 residues. Germline V CDR1 and CDR2: LNHDA, SQIVND (reference sequence).

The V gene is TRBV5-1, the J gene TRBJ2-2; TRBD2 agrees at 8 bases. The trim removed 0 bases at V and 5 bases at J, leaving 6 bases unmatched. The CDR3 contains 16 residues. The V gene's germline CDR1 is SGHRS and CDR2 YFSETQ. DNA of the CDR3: TGCGCCAGCAGCTTGGCAGCGGGAGCTAGGACCGGGGAGCTGTTTTTT. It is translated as CASSLAAGARTGELFF.